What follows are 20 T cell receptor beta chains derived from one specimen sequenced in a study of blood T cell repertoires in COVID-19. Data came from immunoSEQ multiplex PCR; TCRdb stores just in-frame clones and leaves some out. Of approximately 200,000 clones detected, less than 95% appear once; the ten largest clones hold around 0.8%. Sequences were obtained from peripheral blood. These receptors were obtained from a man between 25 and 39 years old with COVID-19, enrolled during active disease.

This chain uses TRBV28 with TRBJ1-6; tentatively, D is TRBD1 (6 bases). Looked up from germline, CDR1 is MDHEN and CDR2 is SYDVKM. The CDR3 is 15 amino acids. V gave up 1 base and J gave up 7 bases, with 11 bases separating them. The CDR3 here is CASSLYRGGNSPLHF. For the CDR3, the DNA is TGTGCCAGCAGTTTATATAGGGGGGGCAATTCACCCCTCCACTTT.

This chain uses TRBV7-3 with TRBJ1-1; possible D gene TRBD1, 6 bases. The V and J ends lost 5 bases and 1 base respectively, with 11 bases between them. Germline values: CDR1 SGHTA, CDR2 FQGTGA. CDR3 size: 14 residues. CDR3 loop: CASSVGHPNTEAFF. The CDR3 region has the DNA TGTGCCAGCAGCGTGGGACATCCGAACACTGAAGCTTTCTTT.

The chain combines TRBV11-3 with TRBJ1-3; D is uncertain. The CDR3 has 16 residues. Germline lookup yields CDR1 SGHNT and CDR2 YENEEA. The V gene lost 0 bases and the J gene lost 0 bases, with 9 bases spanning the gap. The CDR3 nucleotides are TGTGCCAGCAGCTTAGAGGGAGGGAGCTCTGGAAACACCATATATTTT. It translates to CASSLEGGSSGNTIYF.

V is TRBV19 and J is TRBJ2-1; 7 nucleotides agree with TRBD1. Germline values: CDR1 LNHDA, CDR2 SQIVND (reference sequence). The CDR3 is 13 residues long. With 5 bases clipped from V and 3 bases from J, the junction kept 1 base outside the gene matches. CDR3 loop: CASSGQVYNEQFF. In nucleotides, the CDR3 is TGTGCCAGTAGTGGACAGGTCTACAATGAGCAGTTCTTC.

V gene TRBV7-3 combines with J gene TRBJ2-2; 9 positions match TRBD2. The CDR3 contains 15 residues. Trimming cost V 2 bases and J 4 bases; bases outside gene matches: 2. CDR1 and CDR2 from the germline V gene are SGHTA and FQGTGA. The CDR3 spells CASSLLAGPTGELFF. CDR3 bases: TGTGCCAGCAGCTTACTAGCGGGGCCCACCGGGGAGCTGTTTTTT.

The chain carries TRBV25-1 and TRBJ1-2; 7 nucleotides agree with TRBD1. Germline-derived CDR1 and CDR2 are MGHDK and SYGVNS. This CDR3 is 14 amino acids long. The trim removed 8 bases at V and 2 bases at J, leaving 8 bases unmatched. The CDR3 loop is CASGPRGRNYGYTF. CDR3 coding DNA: TGTGCCAGCGGACCTAGGGGGCGCAACTATGGCTACACCTTC.

The CDR3 DNA is TGTGCCAGCAGTGAAACCCAGGGGGCCGGGGGCTATGGCTACACCTTC. The encoded protein is CASSETQGAGGYGYTF. The chain combines TRBV6-1 with TRBJ1-2; 8 bases line up with TRBD1. The V and J ends lost 2 bases and 4 bases, in that order; junction bases with no gene match: 9. Per the germline V gene, CDR1 is MNHNS and CDR2 is SASEGT. This CDR3 region has 16 residues.

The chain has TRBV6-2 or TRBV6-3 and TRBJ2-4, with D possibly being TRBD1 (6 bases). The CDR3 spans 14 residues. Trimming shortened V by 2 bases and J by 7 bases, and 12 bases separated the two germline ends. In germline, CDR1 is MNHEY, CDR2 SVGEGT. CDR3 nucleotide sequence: TGTGCCAGCAGTTACACAGGGCGATTGAACATTCAGTACTTC. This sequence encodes CASSYTGRLNIQYF.

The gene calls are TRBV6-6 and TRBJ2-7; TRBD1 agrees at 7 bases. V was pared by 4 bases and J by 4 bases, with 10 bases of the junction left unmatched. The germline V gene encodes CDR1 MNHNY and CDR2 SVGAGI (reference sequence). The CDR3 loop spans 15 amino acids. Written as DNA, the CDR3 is TGTGCCAGCAGTTTAACGAGGACAGGAGAATACGAGCAGTACTTC. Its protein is CASSLTRTGEYEQYF.

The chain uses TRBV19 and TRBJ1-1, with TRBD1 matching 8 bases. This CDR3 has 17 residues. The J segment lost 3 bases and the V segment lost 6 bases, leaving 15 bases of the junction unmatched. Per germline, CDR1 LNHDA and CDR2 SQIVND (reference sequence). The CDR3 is CASSSKPGQVLDTEAFF. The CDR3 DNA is TGTGCCAGTAGCTCAAAACCGGGACAGGTGTTGGACACTGAAGCTTTCTTT.

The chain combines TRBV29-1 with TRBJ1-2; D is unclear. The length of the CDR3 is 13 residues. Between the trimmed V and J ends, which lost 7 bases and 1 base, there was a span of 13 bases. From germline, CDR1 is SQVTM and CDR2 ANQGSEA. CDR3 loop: CSGVDYLNYGYTF. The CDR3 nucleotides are TGCAGCGGAGTGGACTACCTTAACTATGGCTACACCTTC.

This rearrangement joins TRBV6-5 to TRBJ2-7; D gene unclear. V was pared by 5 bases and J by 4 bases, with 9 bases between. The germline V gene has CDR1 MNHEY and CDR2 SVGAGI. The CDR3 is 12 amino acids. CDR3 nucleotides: TGTGCCAGCAGTCCTTCTGTTTACGAGCAGTACTTC. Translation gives CASSPSVYEQYF.

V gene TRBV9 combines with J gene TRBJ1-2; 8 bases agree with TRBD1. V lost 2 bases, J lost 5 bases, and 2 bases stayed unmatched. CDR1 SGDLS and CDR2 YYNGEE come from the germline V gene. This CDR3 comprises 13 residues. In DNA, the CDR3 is TGTGCCAGCAGCGTTGACAGGGGTTATGGCTACACCTTC. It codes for CASSVDRGYGYTF.

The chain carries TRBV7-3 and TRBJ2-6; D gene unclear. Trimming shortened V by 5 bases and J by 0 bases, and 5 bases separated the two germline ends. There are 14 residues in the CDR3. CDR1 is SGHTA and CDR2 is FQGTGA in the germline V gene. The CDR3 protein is CASSPVSGANVLTF. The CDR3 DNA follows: TGTGCCAGCAGCCCCGTCTCTGGGGCCAACGTCCTGACTTTC.

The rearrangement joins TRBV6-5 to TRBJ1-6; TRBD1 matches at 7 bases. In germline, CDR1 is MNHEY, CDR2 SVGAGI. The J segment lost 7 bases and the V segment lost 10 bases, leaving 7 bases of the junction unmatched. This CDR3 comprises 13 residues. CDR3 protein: CATGDRQNSPLHF. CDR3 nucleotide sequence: TGTGCCACCGGGGACAGACAGAATTCACCCCTCCACTTT.

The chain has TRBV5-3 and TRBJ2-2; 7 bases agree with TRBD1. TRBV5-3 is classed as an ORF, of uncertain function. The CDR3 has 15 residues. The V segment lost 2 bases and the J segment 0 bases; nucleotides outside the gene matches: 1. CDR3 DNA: TGTGCCAGAAGCTTCACAGGGGCGAACACCGGGGAGCTGTTTTTT. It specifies CARSFTGANTGELFF.

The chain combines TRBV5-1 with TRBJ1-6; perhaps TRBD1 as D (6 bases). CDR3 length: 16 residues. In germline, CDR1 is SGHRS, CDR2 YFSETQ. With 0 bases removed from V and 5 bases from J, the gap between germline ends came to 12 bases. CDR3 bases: TGCGCCAGCAGCTTGGAGGGGGTTTCAAATAATTCACCCCTCCACTTT. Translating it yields CASSLEGVSNNSPLHF.

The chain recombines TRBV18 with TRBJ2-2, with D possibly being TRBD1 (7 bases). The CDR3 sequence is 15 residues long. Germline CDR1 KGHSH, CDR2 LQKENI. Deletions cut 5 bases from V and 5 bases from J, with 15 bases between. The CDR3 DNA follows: TGTGCCAGCTCAGAAAGACAGGGAGGAACCGGGGAGCTGTTTTTT. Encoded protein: CASSERQGGTGELFF.

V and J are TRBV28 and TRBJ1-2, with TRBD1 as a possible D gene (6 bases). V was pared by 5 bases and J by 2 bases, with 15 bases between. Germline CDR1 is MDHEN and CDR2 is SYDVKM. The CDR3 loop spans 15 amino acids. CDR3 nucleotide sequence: TGTGCCAGCAGTGGGGGGGGCAGGGGAAACTATGGCTACACCTTC. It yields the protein CASSGGGRGNYGYTF.

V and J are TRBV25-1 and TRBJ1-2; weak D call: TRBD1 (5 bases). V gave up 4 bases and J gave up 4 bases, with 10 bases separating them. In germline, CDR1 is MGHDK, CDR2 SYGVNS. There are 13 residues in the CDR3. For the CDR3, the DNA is TGTGCCAGCAGTGGGGAGGGACCCTATGGCTACACCTTC. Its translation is CASSGEGPYGYTF.